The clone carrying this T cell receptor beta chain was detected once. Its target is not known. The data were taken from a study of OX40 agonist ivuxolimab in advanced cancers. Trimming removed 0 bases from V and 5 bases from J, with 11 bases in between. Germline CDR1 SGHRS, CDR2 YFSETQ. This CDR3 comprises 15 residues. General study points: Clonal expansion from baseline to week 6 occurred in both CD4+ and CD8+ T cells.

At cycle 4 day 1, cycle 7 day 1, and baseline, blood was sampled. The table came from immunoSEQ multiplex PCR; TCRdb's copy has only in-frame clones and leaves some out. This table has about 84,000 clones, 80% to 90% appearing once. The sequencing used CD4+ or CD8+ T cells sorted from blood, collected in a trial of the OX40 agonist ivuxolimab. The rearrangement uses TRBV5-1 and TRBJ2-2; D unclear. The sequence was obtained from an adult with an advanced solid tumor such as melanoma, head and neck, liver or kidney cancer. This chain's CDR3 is CASSLAAAATGELFF. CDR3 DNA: TGCGCCAGCAGCTTGGCCGCGGCAGCGACCGGGGAGCTGTTTTTT.